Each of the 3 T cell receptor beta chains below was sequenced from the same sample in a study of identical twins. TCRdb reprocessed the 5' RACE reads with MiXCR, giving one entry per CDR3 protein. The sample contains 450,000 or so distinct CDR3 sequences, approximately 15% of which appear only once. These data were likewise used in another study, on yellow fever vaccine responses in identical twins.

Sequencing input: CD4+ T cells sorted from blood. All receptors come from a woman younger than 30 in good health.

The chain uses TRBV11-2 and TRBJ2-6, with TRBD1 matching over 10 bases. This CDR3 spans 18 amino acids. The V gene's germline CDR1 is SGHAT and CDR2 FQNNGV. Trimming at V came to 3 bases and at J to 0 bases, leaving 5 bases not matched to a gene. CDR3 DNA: TGTGCCAGCAGCTTCGACAGGGGGCCCCTCTCTGGGGCCAACGTCCTGACTTTC. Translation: CASSFDRGPLSGANVLTF.

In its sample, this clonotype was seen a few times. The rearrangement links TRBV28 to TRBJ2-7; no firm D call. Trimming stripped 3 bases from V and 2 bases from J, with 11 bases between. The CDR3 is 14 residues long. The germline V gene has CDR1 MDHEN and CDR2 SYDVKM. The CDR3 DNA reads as TGTGCCAGCAGTTTGTACCTGAGTACCTACGAGCAGTACTTC. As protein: CASSLYLSTYEQYF.

The CDR3 sequence is CASSPPGDYNEQFF. The CDR3 DNA reads as TGTGCCAGCAGCCCCCCTGGGGATTACAATGAGCAGTTCTTC. The rearrangement links TRBV3-1 to TRBJ2-1; D not resolved. The CDR3 consists of 14 residues. Germline V CDR1 and CDR2: LGHDT, YNNKEL (reference sequence). The V end lost 4 bases, the J end lost 4 bases, and 11 bases lay between the germline ends.